The rows below give T cell receptor beta chains drawn from one sample of a study of cytomegalovirus exposure and HLA in healthy donors. The method was immunoSEQ multiplex PCR; TCRdb's version includes in-frame clones alone and lacks a portion of them. The sample records 100,000 to 150,000 clones, about four fifths being singletons. Sequenced: PBMCs. The source is a woman aged 40 to 50 in good health and CMV-seronegative. CDR3s include the opening cysteine and the closing phenylalanine or tryptophan. The order of the fields is V gene, clone size, J gene, D gene, CDR3 DNA, CDR3 protein. D genes are given only for firm matches. For some rows the clone size is stated as once, few or many, or as a class when expanded; others skip it.

V: TRBV28; size: -; J: TRBJ2-5; D: TRBD1; DNA: TGTGCCAGCAAGGGGACAGGGCTGACCCAGTACTTC; CDR3: CASKGTGLTQYF
V: TRBV28; size: -; J: TRBJ1-5; D: -; DNA: TGTGCCAGCAGCCAGCCAGCCGGGACACTTCCTTTCAATCAGCCCCAGCATTTT; CDR3: CASSQPAGTLPFNQPQHF
V: TRBV9; size: -; J: TRBJ2-5; D: -; DNA: TGTGCCGGCAGCGTGAGCCTGCAAGAGACCCAGTACTTC; CDR3: CAGSVSLQETQYF
V: TRBV7-2; size: -; J: TRBJ2-7; D: TRBD1; DNA: TGTGCCAGCCTGCCGGGACAGAGTTTCTACGAGCAGTACTTC; CDR3: CASLPGQSFYEQYF
V: TRBV11-1; size: -; J: TRBJ2-7; D: TRBD1; DNA: TGTGCCAGCAGCGAACGGGGACAGGGCTACGAGCAGTACTTC; CDR3: CASSERGQGYEQYF
V: TRBV7-2; size: -; J: TRBJ1-2; D: TRBD1; DNA: TGTGCCAGCAGCTTAGCGGCTGGACAGGGAGATGCACACTATGGCTACACCTTC; CDR3: CASSLAAGQGDAHYGYTF
V: TRBV19; size: once; J: TRBJ2-3; D: TRBD1; DNA: TGTGCCAGTAGAGCGACAGGGAGTTATGATACGCAGTATTTT; CDR3: CASRATGSYDTQYF
V: TRBV27; size: -; J: TRBJ2-6; D: -; DNA: TGTGCCAGCAGCCTGAGGGTTGCCGGGGCCAACGTCCTGACTTTC; CDR3: CASSLRVAGANVLTF
V: TRBV18; size: -; J: TRBJ1-4; D: TRBD1; DNA: TGTGCCAGCTCACCCGAGGACAGGGTAAGTGATGAAAAACTGTTTTTT; CDR3: CASSPEDRVSDEKLFF
V: TRBV28; size: -; J: TRBJ2-7; D: -; DNA: TGTGCCAGCAGTCATCCTATCTCCACAGGGCAGAACTACGAGCAGTACTTC; CDR3: CASSHPISTGQNYEQYF
V: TRBV5-1; size: few; J: TRBJ2-6; D: TRBD2; DNA: TGCGCCAGCAGCTTGGCAGGAGCTCGGGGGGCTGGGGCCAACGTCCTGACTTTC; CDR3: CASSLAGARGAGANVLTF
V: TRBV16; size: -; J: TRBJ1-6; D: -; DNA: TGTGCCAGCAGCCCATTAAGGGCGAAGACAGAGGTTAATTCACCCCTCCACTTT; CDR3: CASSPLRAKTEVNSPLHF
V: TRBV2; size: -; J: TRBJ1-3; D: TRBD1; DNA: TGTGCCAGCAGAACAGGGGGTCCTGGAAACACCATATATTTT; CDR3: CASRTGGPGNTIYF
V: TRBV28; size: -; J: TRBJ2-7; D: TRBD1; DNA: TGTGCCAGCAGATACGGGGATACAGGGGGCGCCTACGAGCAGTACTTC; CDR3: CASRYGDTGGAYEQYF
V: TRBV28; size: -; J: TRBJ2-5; D: TRBD1; DNA: TGTGCCAGCAGTACTAGGACAGGGGGCGAGGTGGAGACCCAGTACTTC; CDR3: CASSTRTGGEVETQYF
V: TRBV9; size: -; J: TRBJ2-1; D: -; DNA: TGTGCCAGCAGCGTAGGTGGTGGGCTGAGCTCCTACAATGAGCAGTTCTTC; CDR3: CASSVGGGLSSYNEQFF
V: TRBV2; size: -; J: TRBJ2-1; D: TRBD2; DNA: TGTGCCAGCAGTCAGGCGGGGGGCTCCTACAATGAGCAGTTCTTC; CDR3: CASSQAGGSYNEQFF
V: TRBV4-2; size: -; J: TRBJ2-1; D: TRBD2; DNA: TGTGCCAGCAGCCAAGACGGGACTAGCGGCTGGCGAAGCTCCTACAATGAGCAGTTCTTC; CDR3: CASSQDGTSGWRSSYNEQFF
V: TRBV7-7; size: -; J: TRBJ2-5; D: -; DNA: TGTGCCAGCAGCTCCCACAGGGTAGGGCAAGAGACCCAGTACTTC; CDR3: CASSSHRVGQETQYF
V: TRBV7-2; size: -; J: TRBJ2-1; D: -; DNA: TGTGCCAGCAACCCACTAGAATACAATGAGCAGTTCTTC; CDR3: CASNPLEYNEQFF
V: TRBV7-8; size: -; J: TRBJ1-5; D: -; DNA: TGTGCCAGCAGCTTAGCGGCGGGGCAGCCCCAGCATTTT; CDR3: CASSLAAGQPQHF
V: TRBV4-1; size: once; J: TRBJ1-5; D: TRBD1; DNA: TGCGCCAGCAGCCAATATGGACAGGGCGATCAGCCCCAGCATTTT; CDR3: CASSQYGQGDQPQHF
V: TRBV10-1; size: -; J: TRBJ2-1; D: TRBD2; DNA: TGCGCCAGCAGTCCGAGCGGGAGTACGTACAATGAGCAGTTCTTC; CDR3: CASSPSGSTYNEQFF
V: TRBV2; size: -; J: TRBJ2-5; D: TRBD2; DNA: TGTGCCAGCGGATTTTGGGGGGGAGGCCAAGAGACCCAGTACTTC; CDR3: CASGFWGGGQETQYF
V: TRBV5-4; size: -; J: TRBJ2-7; D: TRBD1; DNA: TGTGCCAGCAGCTTGGTGGACAGGGTAAACGAGCAGTACTTC; CDR3: CASSLVDRVNEQYF
V: TRBV9; size: -; J: TRBJ1-2; D: -; DNA: TGTGCCAGCAGCGTAGGAGATGGCTACACCTTC; CDR3: CASSVGDGYTF
V: TRBV7-6; size: -; J: TRBJ2-5; D: -; DNA: TGTGCCAGCAGCCTTGGGCTCCGGGAGACCCAGTACTTC; CDR3: CASSLGLRETQYF
V: TRBV10-1; size: -; J: TRBJ2-1; D: TRBD2; DNA: TGCGCCAGCAGTGAGTCAGGGACTAGAGCCTCGTTCAAGCAGTTCTTC; CDR3: CASSESGTRASFKQFF
V: TRBV9; size: -; J: TRBJ2-7; D: TRBD1; DNA: TGTGCCAGCAGCCCCCGGGGGACAGGGGGCAGAGAGCAGTACTTC; CDR3: CASSPRGTGGREQYF
V: TRBV9; size: -; J: TRBJ2-7; D: TRBD2; DNA: TGTGCCAGCAGTAGCGGGACGACGTACGAGCAGTACTTC; CDR3: CASSSGTTYEQYF
V: TRBV28; size: -; J: TRBJ2-7; D: TRBD1; DNA: TGTGCCAGCAGAACCTTGACAGGGGAATCCTACGAGCAGTACTTC; CDR3: CASRTLTGESYEQYF
V: TRBV5-1; size: -; J: TRBJ1-1; D: -; DNA: TGCGCCAGCAGCCTAACAGGGCCCGACACTGAAGCTTTCTTT; CDR3: CASSLTGPDTEAFF
V: TRBV30; size: few; J: TRBJ1-5; D: -; DNA: TGTGCCTGGCGGGAATATAGCAATCAGCCCCAGCATTTT; CDR3: CAWREYSNQPQHF
V: TRBV7-8; size: once; J: TRBJ1-5; D: -; DNA: TGTGCCAGCAGCTGGTCCGGGGGCAATCAGCCCCAGCATTTT; CDR3: CASSWSGGNQPQHF
V: TRBV6-5; size: -; J: TRBJ2-5; D: -; DNA: TGTGCCAGCAGTGGACTACAACAAGAGACCCAGTACTTC; CDR3: CASSGLQQETQYF
V: TRBV5-1; size: -; J: TRBJ1-3; D: -; DNA: TGCGCCAGCAGTCCGCAGGGATTCTCTGGAAACACCATATATTTT; CDR3: CASSPQGFSGNTIYF
V: TRBV27; size: once; J: TRBJ1-1; D: -; DNA: TGTGCCACCCACTTGAACACTGAAGCTTTCTTT; CDR3: CATHLNTEAFF
V: TRBV30; size: -; J: TRBJ1-3; D: -; DNA: TGTGCCTGGAGGTTGGCTTCCTCTGGAAACACCATATATTTT; CDR3: CAWRLASSGNTIYF
V: TRBV11-2; size: -; J: TRBJ2-5; D: -; DNA: TGTGCCAGCAGCTTCAGGGGCCAAGAGACCCAGTACTTC; CDR3: CASSFRGQETQYF
V: TRBV27; size: -; J: TRBJ2-7; D: -; DNA: TGTGCCAGCAGTTTCGGTCAGGGCAGCTCCTACGAGCAGTACTTC; CDR3: CASSFGQGSSYEQYF
V: TRBV4-2; size: few; J: TRBJ2-2; D: TRBD2; DNA: TGTGCCAGCAGCCAGGGACCGGGACTAGGAAACACCGGGGAGCTGTTTTTT; CDR3: CASSQGPGLGNTGELFF
V: TRBV18; size: -; J: TRBJ1-1; D: -; DNA: TGTGCCAGCTCACCGGGACACAACACTGAAGCTTTCTTT; CDR3: CASSPGHNTEAFF
V: TRBV6-5; size: few; J: TRBJ1-4; D: TRBD1; DNA: TGTGCCAGCAGTGCGTACAGGGGCGAAAAACTGTTTTTT; CDR3: CASSAYRGEKLFF
V: TRBV4-1; size: few; J: TRBJ1-1; D: TRBD1; DNA: TGCGCCAGCAGCCAACAGGGGGAGGACACTGAAGCTTTCTTT; CDR3: CASSQQGEDTEAFF
V: TRBV14; size: -; J: TRBJ2-1; D: TRBD2; DNA: TGTGCCAGCAGCCAACCAGAGCGGGGGGGCTTCTACAATGAGCAGTTCTTC; CDR3: CASSQPERGGFYNEQFF
V: TRBV15; size: -; J: TRBJ1-5; D: -; DNA: TGTGCCACCAGCAGTGGTCAGTATAGCAATCAGCCCCAGCATTTT; CDR3: CATSSGQYSNQPQHF
V: TRBV7-9; size: -; J: TRBJ1-1; D: -; DNA: TGTGCCAGCAGCCGGGGGGAGGGTGAGGCTTTCTTT; CDR3: CASSRGEGEAFF
V: TRBV4-2; size: -; J: TRBJ1-6; D: TRBD1; DNA: TGTGCCAGCAGCCAAGGCGGGACAGGGAATATTTCACCCCTCCACTTT; CDR3: CASSQGGTGNISPLHF
V: TRBV27; size: -; J: TRBJ2-3; D: -; DNA: TGTGCCAGCAGTTTATGGCCCGGAGGGACCACAGATACGCAGTATTTT; CDR3: CASSLWPGGTTDTQYF
V: TRBV30; size: -; J: TRBJ2-7; D: -; DNA: TGTGCCTGGAGTAAACTTCCATACGAGCAGTACTTC; CDR3: CAWSKLPYEQYF
V: TRBV18; size: -; J: TRBJ2-5; D: -; DNA: TGTGCCAGCTCCCTCCAAGAGACCCAGTACTTC; CDR3: CASSLQETQYF
V: TRBV4-1; size: -; J: TRBJ1-4; D: TRBD1; DNA: TGCGCCAGTTCACGGACAGGGGGCATGTCAACTAATGAAAAACTGTTTTTT; CDR3: CASSRTGGMSTNEKLFF
V: TRBV5-4; size: once; J: TRBJ1-1; D: -; DNA: TGTGCCAGCAGCGTAAAAGGTGGACACCCTGGGACTGAAGCTTTCTTT; CDR3: CASSVKGGHPGTEAFF
V: TRBV2; size: -; J: TRBJ2-7; D: -; DNA: TGTGCCAGCAAGGTGGGCGGGGCGTCCTACGAGCAGTACTTC; CDR3: CASKVGGASYEQYF
V: TRBV30; size: -; J: TRBJ2-7; D: TRBD1; DNA: TGTGCCTGCCGGGACAGCTCCTACGAGCAGTACTTC; CDR3: CACRDSSYEQYF
V: TRBV4-1; size: -; J: TRBJ2-3; D: TRBD2; DNA: TGCGCCAGCAGCCAAGATAGCGGACTAGCGGGGGGCACAGATACGCAGTATTTT; CDR3: CASSQDSGLAGGTDTQYF
V: TRBV2; size: few; J: TRBJ2-5; D: -; DNA: TGTGCCAGCAGCCGGAGCCGGGAGACCCAGTACTTC; CDR3: CASSRSRETQYF
V: TRBV7-2; size: -; J: TRBJ2-1; D: TRBD2; DNA: TGTGCCAGCAGCTTAATGGGGACTAGTGCTGAGCAGTTCTTC; CDR3: CASSLMGTSAEQFF
V: TRBV25-1; size: -; J: TRBJ2-1; D: TRBD1; DNA: TGTGCCAGCAGCACCGGGACAGGGGTCGATGAGCAGTTCTTC; CDR3: CASSTGTGVDEQFF
V: TRBV13; size: -; J: TRBJ2-7; D: TRBD1; DNA: TGTGCCAGCATGGGACAGGGTAAATACGAGCAGTACTTC; CDR3: CASMGQGKYEQYF